A single sample gave rise to the 12 T cell receptor beta chains below, sequenced in a study of T cells after yellow fever vaccination. TCRdb called the 5' RACE reads again in MiXCR, with one record for every CDR3 protein. This table holds a few hundred thousand distinct CDR3 sequences, roughly 7% found once. The sample consisted of PBMCs, taken about 49 days after the first yellow fever vaccination. The receptors derive from a man between 18 and 29 years old who received the YFV17D yellow fever vaccine.

With regard to this clonotype: One junction end disagrees with the germline gene, perhaps due to a read error. The chain employs TRBV7-9 and TRBJ2-1; D perhaps matches TRBD1 (5 bases). The germline V gene encodes CDR1 SEHNR and CDR2 FQNEAQ (reference sequence). The CDR3 is made up of 15 amino acids. DNA of the CDR3: TGTGCCGGCAGCTTAAGGGGAAGCTCCTACAATGAGCAGTTCTTC. This sequence encodes CAGSLRGSSYNEQFF. The whole variable domain, filled in from reference TRBV7-9 and TRBJ2-1, reads DTGVSQNPRHKITKRGQNVTFRCDPISEHNRLYWYRQTLGQGPEFLTYFQNEAQLEKSRLLSDRFSAERPKGSFSTLEIQRTEQGDSAMYLCAGSLRGSSYNEQFFGPGTRLTVL.

This clonotype was observed a handful of times. The V gene is TRBV7-6, the J gene TRBJ2-5, with D perhaps matching TRBD2 (6 bases). Germline loops: CDR1 SGHVS, CDR2 FNYEAQ. The V end lost 5 bases, the J end lost 0 bases, and 13 bases lay between the germline ends. The CDR3 length is 15 residues. For the CDR3, the DNA is TGTGCCAGCAGCGCGGGACCGCAGTACCAAGAGACCCAGTACTTC. It specifies CASSAGPQYQETQYF.

The chain employs TRBV7-9 and TRBJ1-2, with a weak D call TRBD1 (5 bases). Germline V CDR1 and CDR2: SEHNR, FQNEAQ (reference sequence). V lost 5 bases and J lost 6, with 10 bases in between. CDR3 length: 12 residues. In nucleotides, the CDR3 is TGTGCCAGCAGCCCGGGGGTTGATGGCTACACCTTC. Its protein product is CASSPGVDGYTF.

This clonotype was seen a handful of times. The chain combines TRBV21-1 with TRBJ1-1; whether TRBD1, the table's D call, matches the DNA was not checked. TRBV21-1 is flagged as a pseudogene. The CDR3 has 14 residues. In nucleotides, the CDR3 is TGTGCCAGCAGGAAACAGGGGGGTGACACTGAAGCTTTCTTT. This codes for CASRKQGGDTEAFF.

This clonotype was picked up a small number of times. This chain connects TRBV3-1 to TRBJ2-5, with 10 bases that match TRBD2. The CDR3 spans 15 residues. With 4 bases clipped from V and 3 bases from J, the junction kept 5 bases outside the gene matches. Germline loops: CDR1 LGHDT, CDR2 YNNKEL (reference sequence). CDR3 amino acids: CASSPLAGMEETQYF. In DNA form, the CDR3 reads TGTGCCAGCAGCCCACTAGCGGGGATGGAAGAGACCCAGTACTTC.

This clonotype has only a few counts. V and J are TRBV6-4 and TRBJ2-3; D is tentatively TRBD1 or TRBD2 (5 bases each). Germline V gives CDR1 MRHNA, CDR2 SNTAGT. V was shortened by 0 bases and J by 4 bases, with 11 bases between the two germline ends. This CDR3 region has 15 residues. The CDR3 loop is CASSDSGELADTQYF. The CDR3 nucleotides read TGTGCCAGCAGTGACTCGGGGGAACTCGCAGATACGCAGTATTTT.

V is TRBV5-6 and J is TRBJ2-2; perhaps TRBD2 as D (5 bases). This CDR3 has 16 residues. Trimming stripped 4 bases from V and 5 bases from J, with 18 bases between. The germline V gene encodes CDR1 SGHDT and CDR2 YYEEEE. This CDR3 reads CASSPLQSGFTGELFF. In nucleotides, the CDR3 is TGTGCCAGCAGCCCGTTGCAGTCGGGATTTACCGGGGAGCTGTTTTTT.

This clonotype was picked up a small number of times. The V and J genes are TRBV19 and TRBJ2-2, with 7 bases identical to TRBD2. Germline lookup yields CDR1 LNHDA and CDR2 SQIVND (reference sequence). Trimming removed 7 bases from V and 4 bases from J; junction bases left unmatched: 15. This CDR3 has 17 amino acids. The CDR3 sequence: CASKRAGRQSTTGELFF. The DNA for the CDR3 is TGTGCCAGTAAAAGGGCCGGGAGGCAGAGTACCACCGGGGAGCTGTTTTTT.

The chain combines TRBV5-1 with TRBJ1-1; TRBD1 matches at 7 bases. The CDR3 is made up of 13 amino acids. Germline CDR1 SGHRS, CDR2 YFSETQ. Trimming removed 4 bases from V and 10 bases from J; junction bases left unmatched: 10. The CDR3 protein is CASSLGQKKRAFF. The CDR3, as DNA: TGCGCCAGCAGCCTGGGACAGAAAAAGAGAGCTTTCTTT.

The chain links TRBV5-1 to TRBJ2-7, with D tentatively TRBD1 or TRBD2 (5 bases each). Germline V gene data show CDR1 as SGHRS and CDR2 as YFSETQ. Between the trimmed V and J ends, which lost 0 bases and 2 bases, there was a span of 9 bases. CDR3 length: 14 residues. This CDR3 reads CASSLGDAAYEQYF. The DNA of the CDR3 is TGCGCCAGCAGCTTGGGGGACGCAGCCTACGAGCAGTACTTC.

This clonotype was seen more than once but under ten times. The chain couples TRBV11-2 to TRBJ1-5, with TRBD1 matching 7 bases. This CDR3 is 18 amino acids long. Looked up from germline, CDR1 is SGHAT and CDR2 is FQNNGV. With 5 bases clipped from V and 0 bases from J, the junction kept 13 bases outside the gene matches. CDR3 in amino acids: CASSKTQGTVNSNQPQHF. The CDR3 DNA reads TGTGCCAGCAGCAAAACCCAGGGGACAGTTAATAGCAATCAGCCCCAGCATTTT.

The table lists this clonotype with a few counts. The chain carries TRBV20-1 and TRBJ2-3; 8 bases line up with TRBD1. The germline gives CDR1 DFQATT, CDR2 SNEGSKA (reference sequence). V gave up 1 base and J gave up 0 bases; unmatched junction bases: 3. This CDR3 has 15 amino acids. CDR3 protein: CSARATGASTDTQYF. The CDR3 DNA reads TGCAGTGCTAGAGCGACAGGGGCAAGCACAGATACGCAGTATTTT.